The source of this T cell receptor (beta chain) is a study of early T cells in non-severe SARS-CoV-2 infection. Using its own MiXCR run on the 5' RACE reads, TCRdb lists one record per CDR3 protein. Of about 77,000 distinct CDR3 sequences in the sample, roughly an eighth were seen once. The CDR3 is made up of 14 amino acids. Germline V CDR1 and CDR2: KGHSH, LQKENI. Trimming left V 2 bases short and J 0 bases short, with 7 bases between. The source is an adult who was a healthcare worker with PCR-confirmed SARS-CoV-2 infection or an uninfected control (not recorded which). The donor label of this sample is uncertain. This sequence joins TRBV18 and TRBJ1-1, with D uncertain. Sequenced here: whole blood, sampled at baseline. The CDR3 coding sequence is TGTGCCAGCTCACCAGAATTAGTGAACACTGAAGCTTTCTTT. Protein product: CASSPELVNTEAFF.